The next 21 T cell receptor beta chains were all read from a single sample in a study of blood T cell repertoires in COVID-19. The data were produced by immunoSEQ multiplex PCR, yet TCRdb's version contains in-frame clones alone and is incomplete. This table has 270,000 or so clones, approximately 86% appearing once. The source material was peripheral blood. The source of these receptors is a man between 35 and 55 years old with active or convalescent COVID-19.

The CDR3 reads CASRKGVGDGYTF. CDR3 nucleotide sequence: TGTGCCAGCAGAAAAGGGGTTGGAGATGGCTACACCTTC. The chain is built from TRBV5-5 and TRBJ1-2; D might be TRBD1 (5 bases). The CDR3 runs 13 residues. Germline CDR1 reads SGHKS; CDR2 reads YYEKEE (reference sequence). V was shortened by 5 bases and J by 6 bases, with 14 bases between the two germline ends.

As DNA, the CDR3 is TGTGCCAGCAGCTTAGGGTCTGACATTCAGTACTTC. Its protein is CASSLGSDIQYF. The J gene is TRBJ2-4, the V gene TRBV13; D is ambiguous. This CDR3 has 12 amino acids. V was clipped by 0 bases and J by 8 bases, with 5 bases between them. Germline values: CDR1 PRHDT, CDR2 FYEKMQ (reference sequence).

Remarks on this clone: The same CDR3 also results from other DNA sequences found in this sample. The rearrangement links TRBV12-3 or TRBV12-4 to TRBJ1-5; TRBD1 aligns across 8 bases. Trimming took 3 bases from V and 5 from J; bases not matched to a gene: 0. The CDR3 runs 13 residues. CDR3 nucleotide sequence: TGTGCCAGCAGTTTGACAGGGGATCAGCCCCAGCATTTT. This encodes CASSLTGDQPQHF.

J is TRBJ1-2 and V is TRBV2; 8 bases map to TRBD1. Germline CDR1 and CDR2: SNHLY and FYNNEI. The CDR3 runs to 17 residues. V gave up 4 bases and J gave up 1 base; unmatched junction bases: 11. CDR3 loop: CASSGSTDRAINYGYTF. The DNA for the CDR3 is TGTGCCAGCAGTGGCAGTACGGACAGGGCAATTAACTATGGCTACACCTTC.

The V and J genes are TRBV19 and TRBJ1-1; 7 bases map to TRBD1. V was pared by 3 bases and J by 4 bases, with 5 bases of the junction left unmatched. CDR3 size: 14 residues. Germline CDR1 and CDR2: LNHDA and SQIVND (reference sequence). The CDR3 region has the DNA TGTGCCAGTAGTATTCAGAGACAGGGCACTGAAGCTTTCTTT. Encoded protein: CASSIQRQGTEAFF. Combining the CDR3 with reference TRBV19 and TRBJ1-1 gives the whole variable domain DGGITQSPKYLFRKEGQNVTLSCEQNLNHDAMYWYRQDPGQGLRLIYYSQIVNDFQKGDIAEGYSVSREKKESFPLTVTSAQKNPTAFYLCASSIQRQGTEAFFGQGTRLTVV.

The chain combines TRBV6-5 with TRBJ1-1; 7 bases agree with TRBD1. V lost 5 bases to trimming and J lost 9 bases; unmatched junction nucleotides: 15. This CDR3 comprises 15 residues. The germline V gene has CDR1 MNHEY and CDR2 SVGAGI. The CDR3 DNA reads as TGTGCCAGCAGTCTTTATACAGGGGAAGGAGGGAAAGCTTTCTTT. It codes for CASSLYTGEGGKAFF.

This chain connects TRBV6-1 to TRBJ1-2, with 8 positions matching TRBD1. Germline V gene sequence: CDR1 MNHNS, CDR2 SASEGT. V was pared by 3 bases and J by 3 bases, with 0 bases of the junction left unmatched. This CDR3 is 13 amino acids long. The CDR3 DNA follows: TGTGCCAGCAGTGAGGGACAGGACTATGGCTACACCTTC. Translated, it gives CASSEGQDYGYTF.

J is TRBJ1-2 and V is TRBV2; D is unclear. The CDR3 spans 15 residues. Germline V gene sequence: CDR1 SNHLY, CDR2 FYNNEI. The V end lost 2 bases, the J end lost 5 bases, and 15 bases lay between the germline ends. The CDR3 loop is CASSEILVSVYGYTF. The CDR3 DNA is TGTGCCAGCAGTGAAATCCTAGTTTCGGTTTATGGCTACACCTTC.

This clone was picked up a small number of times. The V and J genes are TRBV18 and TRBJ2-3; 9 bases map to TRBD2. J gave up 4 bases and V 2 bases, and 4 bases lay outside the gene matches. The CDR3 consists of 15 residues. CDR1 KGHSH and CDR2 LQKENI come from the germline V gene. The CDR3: CASSPAGGAPDTQYF. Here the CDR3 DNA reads TGTGCCAGCTCACCAGCGGGGGGGGCACCAGATACGCAGTATTTT.

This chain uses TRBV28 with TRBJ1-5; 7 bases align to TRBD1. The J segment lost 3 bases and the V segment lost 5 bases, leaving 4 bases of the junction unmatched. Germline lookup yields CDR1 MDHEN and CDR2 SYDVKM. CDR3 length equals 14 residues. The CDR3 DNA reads TGTGCCAGCAGTCGACAGGGCTACAATCAGCCCCAGCATTTT. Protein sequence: CASSRQGYNQPQHF. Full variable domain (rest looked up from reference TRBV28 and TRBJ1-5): DVKVTQSSRYLVKRTGEKVFLECVQDMDHENMFWYRQDPGLGLRLIYFSYDVKMKEKGDIPEGYSVSREKKERFSLILESASTNQTSMYLCASSRQGYNQPQHFGDGTRLSIL.

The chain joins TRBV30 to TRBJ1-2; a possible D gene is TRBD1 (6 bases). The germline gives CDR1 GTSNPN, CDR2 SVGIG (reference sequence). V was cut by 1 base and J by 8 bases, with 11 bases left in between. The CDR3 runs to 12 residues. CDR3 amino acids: CAWSAGTWGYTF. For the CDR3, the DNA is TGTGCCTGGAGTGCCGGGACATGGGGCTACACCTTC.

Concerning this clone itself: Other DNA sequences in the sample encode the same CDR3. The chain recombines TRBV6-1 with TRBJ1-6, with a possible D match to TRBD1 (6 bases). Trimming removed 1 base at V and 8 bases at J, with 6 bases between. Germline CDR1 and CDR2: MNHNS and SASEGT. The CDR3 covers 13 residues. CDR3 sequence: CASSEDRDSPLHF. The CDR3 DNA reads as TGTGCCAGCAGTGAAGACAGGGATTCACCCCTCCACTTT.

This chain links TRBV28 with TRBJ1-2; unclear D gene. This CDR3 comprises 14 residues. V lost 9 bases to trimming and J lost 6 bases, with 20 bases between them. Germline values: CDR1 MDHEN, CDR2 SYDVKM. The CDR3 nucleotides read TGTGCCAGTTCCTCTCTTACGGGAGGCAATGGCTACACCTTC. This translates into CASSSLTGGNGYTF.

The CDR3 DNA sequence: TGTGCCAGCTCAGAAGGGGAGGACACTGAAGCTTTCTTT. Translation gives CASSEGEDTEAFF. The V gene is TRBV18, the J gene TRBJ1-1, with TRBD1 as a possible D gene (5 bases). CDR1 is KGHSH, CDR2 LQKENI, per germline. Between the trimmed V and J ends, which lost 5 bases and 3 bases, there was a span of 10 bases. The CDR3 has 13 residues.

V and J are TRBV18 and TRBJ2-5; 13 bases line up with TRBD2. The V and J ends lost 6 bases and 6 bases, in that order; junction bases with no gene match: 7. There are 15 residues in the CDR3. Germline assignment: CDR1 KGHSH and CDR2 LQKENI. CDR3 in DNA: TGTGCCAGCTCGGGCACTAGCGGGGGGGACAAGACCCAGTACTTC. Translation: CASSGTSGGDKTQYF.

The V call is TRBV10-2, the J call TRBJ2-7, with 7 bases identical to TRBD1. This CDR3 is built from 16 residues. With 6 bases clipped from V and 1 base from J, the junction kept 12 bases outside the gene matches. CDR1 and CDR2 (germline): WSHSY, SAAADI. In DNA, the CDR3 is TGCGCCAGCAGCCCGAGAACGACAGGGACGTCCTACGAGCAGTACTTC. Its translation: CASSPRTTGTSYEQYF.

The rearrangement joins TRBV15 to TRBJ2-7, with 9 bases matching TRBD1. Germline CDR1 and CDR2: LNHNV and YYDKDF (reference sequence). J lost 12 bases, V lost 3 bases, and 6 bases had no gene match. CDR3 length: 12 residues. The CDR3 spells CATSSLQGARYF. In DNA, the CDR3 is TGTGCCACCAGCAGTCTACAGGGGGCGCGGTACTTC. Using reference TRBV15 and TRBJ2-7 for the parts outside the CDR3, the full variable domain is DAMVIQNPRYQVTQFGKPVTLSCSQTLNHNVMYWYQQKSSQAPKLLFHYYDKDFNNEADTPDNFQSRRPNTSFCFLDIRSPGLGDTAMYLCATSSLQGARYFGPGTRLTVT.

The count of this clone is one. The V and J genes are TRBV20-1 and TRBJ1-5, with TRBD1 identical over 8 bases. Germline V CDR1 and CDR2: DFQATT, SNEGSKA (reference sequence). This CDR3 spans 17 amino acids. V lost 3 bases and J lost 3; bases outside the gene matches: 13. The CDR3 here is CSASSQGDAGNNQPQHF. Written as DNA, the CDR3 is TGCAGTGCTAGTTCACAGGGGGACGCTGGCAACAATCAGCCCCAGCATTTT.

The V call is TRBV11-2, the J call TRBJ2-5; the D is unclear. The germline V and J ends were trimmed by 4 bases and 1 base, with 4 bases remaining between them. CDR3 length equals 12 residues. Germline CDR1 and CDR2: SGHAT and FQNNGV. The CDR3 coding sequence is TGTGCCAGCAGCTCCTCCCAAGAGACCCAGTACTTC. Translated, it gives CASSSSQETQYF.

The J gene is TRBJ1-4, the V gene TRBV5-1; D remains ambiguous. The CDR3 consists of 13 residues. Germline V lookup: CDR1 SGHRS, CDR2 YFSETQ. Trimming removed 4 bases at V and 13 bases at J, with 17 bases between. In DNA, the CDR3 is TGCGCCAGCAGCGTGAACGAGGGAGAGAGACTGTTTTTT. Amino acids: CASSVNEGERLFF.

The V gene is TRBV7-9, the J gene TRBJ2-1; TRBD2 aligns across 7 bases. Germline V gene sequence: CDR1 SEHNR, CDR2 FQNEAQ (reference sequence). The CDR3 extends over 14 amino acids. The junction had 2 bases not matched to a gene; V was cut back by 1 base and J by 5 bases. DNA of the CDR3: TGTGCCAGCAGCTTAGGTCTAGCGGACAATGAGCAGTTCTTC. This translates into CASSLGLADNEQFF.